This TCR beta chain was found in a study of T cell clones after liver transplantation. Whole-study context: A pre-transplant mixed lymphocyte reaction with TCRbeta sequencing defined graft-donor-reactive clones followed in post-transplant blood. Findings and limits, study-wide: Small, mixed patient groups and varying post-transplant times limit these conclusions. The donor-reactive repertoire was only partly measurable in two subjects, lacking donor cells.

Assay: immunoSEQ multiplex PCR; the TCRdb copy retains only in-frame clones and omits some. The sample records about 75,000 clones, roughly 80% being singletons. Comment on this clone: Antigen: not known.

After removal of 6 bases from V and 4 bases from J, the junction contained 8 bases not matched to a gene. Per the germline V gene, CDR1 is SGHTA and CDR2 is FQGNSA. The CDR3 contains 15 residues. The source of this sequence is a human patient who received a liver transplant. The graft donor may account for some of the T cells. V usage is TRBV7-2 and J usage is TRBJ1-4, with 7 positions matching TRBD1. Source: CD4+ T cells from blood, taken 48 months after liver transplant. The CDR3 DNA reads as TGTGCCAGCAGTCTCCGGACAGGAGATAATGAAAAACTGTTTTTT. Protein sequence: CASSLRTGDNEKLFF.